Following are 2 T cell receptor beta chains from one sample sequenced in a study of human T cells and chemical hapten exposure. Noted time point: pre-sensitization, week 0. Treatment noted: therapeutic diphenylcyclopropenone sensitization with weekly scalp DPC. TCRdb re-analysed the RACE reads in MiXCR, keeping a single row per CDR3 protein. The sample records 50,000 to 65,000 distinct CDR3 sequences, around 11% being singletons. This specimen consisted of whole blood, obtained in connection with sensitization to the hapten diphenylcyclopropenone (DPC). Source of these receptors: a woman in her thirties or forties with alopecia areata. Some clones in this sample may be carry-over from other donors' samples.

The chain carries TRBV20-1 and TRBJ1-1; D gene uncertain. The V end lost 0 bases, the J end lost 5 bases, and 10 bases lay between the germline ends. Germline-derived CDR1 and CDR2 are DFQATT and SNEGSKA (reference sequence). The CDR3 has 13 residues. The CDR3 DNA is TGCAGTGCTAGAGATTGGCGGTTGACTGAAGCTTTCTTT. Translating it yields CSARDWRLTEAFF.

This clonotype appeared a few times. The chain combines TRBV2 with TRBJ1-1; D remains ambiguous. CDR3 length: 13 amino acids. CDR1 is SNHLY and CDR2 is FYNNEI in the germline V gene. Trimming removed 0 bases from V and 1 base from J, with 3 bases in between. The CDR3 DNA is TGTGCCAGCAGTGAAGCAGCGAACACTGAAGCTTTCTTT. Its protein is CASSEAANTEAFF. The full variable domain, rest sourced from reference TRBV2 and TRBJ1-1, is EPEVTQTPSHQVTQMGQEVILRCVPISNHLYFYWYRQILGQKVEFLVSFYNNEISEKSEIFDDQFSVERPDGSNFTLKIRSTKLEDSAMYFCASSEAANTEAFFGQGTRLTVV.